This T cell receptor (beta chain) was observed in a study of CD8+ T cells in alopecia areata. Alopecia areata patients had lesional scalp punch biopsies and peripheral blood taken from them. The sorting of PBMCs gave CD4+ and CD8+ T cells. This CDR3 has 16 amino acids. Germline V gene lookup returns CDR1 SNHLY and CDR2 FYNNEI. Between the trimmed V and J ends, which lost 0 bases and 3 bases, there was a span of 9 bases. This clone was counted only a few times. Extracted RNA was reverse transcribed into cDNA, the sequencing template. Sequenced by immunoSEQ multiplex PCR; TCRdb stores in-frame clones only, minus some. The data contain roughly 250,000 clones, roughly 69% of them singletons.

This receptor was identified in a human donor with alopecia areata. The gene calls are TRBV2 and TRBJ1-6, with a possible D match to TRBD1 (6 bases). Material: CD4+ T cells sorted from blood, obtained at week 0. The CDR3 loop reads CASSEARTDYNSPLHF. CDR3 coding DNA: TGTGCCAGCAGTGAAGCTAGGACAGACTATAATTCACCCCTCCACTTT.